This paragraph covers one TCR beta chain sequence. Its antigen remains unidentified. Data came from immunoSEQ multiplex PCR; TCRdb stores just in-frame clones and leaves some out. Here the sample spans around 83,000 clones, about 82% being singletons. This specimen belongs to a study of T cell responses to AZD1222 COVID-19 vaccine. Turning to the study itself: Second-dose timings of about 4 or about 12 weeks were pooled.

The CDR3 consists of 13 residues. Per the germline V gene, CDR1 is MNHEY and CDR2 is SVGAGI. V dropped 3 bases and J dropped 6 bases, with 12 bases sitting between them. Findings of the study overall: Reports say nearly half of spike-specific TCRs go after unmutated variant regions. Compared with day 0, the breadth and depth of the Spike-specific TCR repertoire rose significantly after two doses of AZD1222. At study baseline, merely several AZD1222 recipients were seropositive.

The chain couples TRBV6-5 to TRBJ2-7; maybe TRBD1 (6 bases). Source: peripheral blood, taken on day 0 of AZD1222 vaccination. This clonotype was sampled from an adult in good health. CDR3 amino acids: CASSYYRDTEQYF. The CDR3 region has the DNA TGTGCCAGCAGTTATTACCGGGACACCGAGCAGTACTTC.